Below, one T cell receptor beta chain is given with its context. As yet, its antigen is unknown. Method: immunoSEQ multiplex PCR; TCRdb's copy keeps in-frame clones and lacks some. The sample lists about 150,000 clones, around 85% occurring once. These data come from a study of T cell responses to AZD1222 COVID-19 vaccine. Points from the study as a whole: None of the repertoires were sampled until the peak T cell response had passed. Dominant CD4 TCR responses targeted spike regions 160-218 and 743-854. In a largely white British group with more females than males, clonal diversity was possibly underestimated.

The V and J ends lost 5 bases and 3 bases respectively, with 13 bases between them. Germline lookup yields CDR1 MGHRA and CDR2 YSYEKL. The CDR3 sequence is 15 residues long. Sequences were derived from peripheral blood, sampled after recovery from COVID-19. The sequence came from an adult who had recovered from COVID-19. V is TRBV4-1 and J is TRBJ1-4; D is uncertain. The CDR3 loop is CASSYERYSNEKLFF. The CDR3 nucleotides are TGCGCCAGCAGCTATGAGCGATACTCTAATGAAAAACTGTTTTTT.